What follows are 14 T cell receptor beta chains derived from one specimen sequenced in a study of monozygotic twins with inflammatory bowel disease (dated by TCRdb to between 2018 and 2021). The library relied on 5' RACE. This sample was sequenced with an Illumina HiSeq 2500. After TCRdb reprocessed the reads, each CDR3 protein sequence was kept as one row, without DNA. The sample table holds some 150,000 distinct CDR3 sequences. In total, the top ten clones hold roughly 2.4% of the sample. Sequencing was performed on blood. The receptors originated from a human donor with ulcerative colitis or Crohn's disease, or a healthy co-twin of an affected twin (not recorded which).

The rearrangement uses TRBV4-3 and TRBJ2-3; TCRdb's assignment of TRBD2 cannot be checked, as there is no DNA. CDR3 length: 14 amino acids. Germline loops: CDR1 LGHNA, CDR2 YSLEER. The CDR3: CASSQDPGLDTQYF.

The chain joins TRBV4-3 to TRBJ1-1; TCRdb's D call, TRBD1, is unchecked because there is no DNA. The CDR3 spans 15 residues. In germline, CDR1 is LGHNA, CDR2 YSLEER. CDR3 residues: CASSQRMAALPEAFF.

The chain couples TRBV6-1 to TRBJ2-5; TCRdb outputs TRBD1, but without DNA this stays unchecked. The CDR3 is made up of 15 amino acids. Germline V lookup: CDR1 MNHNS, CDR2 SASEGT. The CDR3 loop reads CASSTATGEGETQYF.

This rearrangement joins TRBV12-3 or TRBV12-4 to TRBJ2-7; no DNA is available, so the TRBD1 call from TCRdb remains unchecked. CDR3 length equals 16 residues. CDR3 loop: CASSPSWQAQTYEQYF.

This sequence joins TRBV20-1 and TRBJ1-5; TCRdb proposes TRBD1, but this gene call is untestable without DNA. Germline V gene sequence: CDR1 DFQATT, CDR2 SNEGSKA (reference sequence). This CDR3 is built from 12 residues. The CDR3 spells CSAVWASEPQHF.

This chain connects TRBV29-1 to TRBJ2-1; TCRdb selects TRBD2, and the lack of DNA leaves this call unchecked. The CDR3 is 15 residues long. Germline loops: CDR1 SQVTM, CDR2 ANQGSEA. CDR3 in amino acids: CSVASGPSSYNEQFF.

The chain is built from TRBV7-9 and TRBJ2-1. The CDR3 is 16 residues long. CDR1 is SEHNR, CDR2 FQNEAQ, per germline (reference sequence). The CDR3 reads CASSSALRNTYNEQFF.

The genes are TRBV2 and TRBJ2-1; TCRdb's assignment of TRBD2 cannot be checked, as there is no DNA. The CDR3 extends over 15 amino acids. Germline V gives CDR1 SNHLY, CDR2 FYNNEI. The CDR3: CASRYGLVANNEQFF.

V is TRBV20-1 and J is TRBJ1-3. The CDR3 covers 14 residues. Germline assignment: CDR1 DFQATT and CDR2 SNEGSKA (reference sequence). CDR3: CSARGRESGNTIYF.

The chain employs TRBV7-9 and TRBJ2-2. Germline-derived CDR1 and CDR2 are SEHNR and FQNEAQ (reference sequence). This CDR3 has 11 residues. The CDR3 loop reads CASRDTGELFF. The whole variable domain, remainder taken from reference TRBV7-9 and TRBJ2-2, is DTGVSQNPRHKITKRGQNVTFRCDPISEHNRLYWYRQTLGQGPEFLTYFQNEAQLEKSRLLSDRFSAERPKGSFSTLEIQRTEQGDSAMYLCASRDTGELFFGEGSRLTVL.

The CDR3 loop reads CSATGLVYNEQFF. The chain combines TRBV20-1 with TRBJ2-1; as DNA is missing, the TRBD2 call by TCRdb cannot be tested. Germline V gives CDR1 DFQATT, CDR2 SNEGSKA (reference sequence). The CDR3 runs to 13 residues.

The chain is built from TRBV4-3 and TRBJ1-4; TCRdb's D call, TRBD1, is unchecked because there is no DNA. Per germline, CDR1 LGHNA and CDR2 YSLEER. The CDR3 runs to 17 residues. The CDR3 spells CASSQNPPVSLGEKLFF.

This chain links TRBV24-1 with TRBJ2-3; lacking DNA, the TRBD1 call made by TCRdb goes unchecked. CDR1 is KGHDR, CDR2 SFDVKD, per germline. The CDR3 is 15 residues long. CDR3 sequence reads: CATDRGRASTDTQYF.

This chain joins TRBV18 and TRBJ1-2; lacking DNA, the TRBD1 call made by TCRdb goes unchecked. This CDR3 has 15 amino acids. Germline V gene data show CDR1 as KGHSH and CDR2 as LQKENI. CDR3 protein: CASSPGLLGDYGYTF.